The 23 T cell receptor beta chains reported below all come from one sample, sequenced in a study of PD-1 blockade in classical Hodgkin lymphoma. All patients relapsed after autologous stem cell transplantation, and brentuximab vedotin exposure varied. Measured with immunoSEQ multiplex PCR; TCRdb has only the in-frame clones, and not every one. The sample records under 25,000 clones, 70% to 85% being singletons. Sequenced here: peripheral blood mononuclear cells (PBMCs), sampled before the second cycle of nivolumab. These receptors were obtained from a human donor with classical Hodgkin lymphoma.

The table lists this clone with many counts. The V gene is TRBV27, the J gene TRBJ2-7, with TRBD1 matching over 10 bases. CDR1 and CDR2 (germline): MNHEY, SMNVEV (reference sequence). After removal of 6 bases from V and 6 bases from J, the junction contained 8 bases not matched to a gene. The CDR3 extends over 14 amino acids. CDR3 sequence (DNA): TGTGCCAGCAGCAATTGGGACAGGGGAGGCGAGCAGTACTTC. Its protein is CASSNWDRGGEQYF.

This clone was found once. This chain uses TRBV28 with TRBJ1-1, with D perhaps matching TRBD1 (6 bases). The CDR3 contains 16 residues. Trimming took 6 bases from V and 0 from J, leaving 17 bases between them. Per germline, CDR1 MDHEN and CDR2 SYDVKM. The CDR3 region is CASSSQGIAVNTEAFF. The CDR3 DNA follows: TGTGCCAGCAGCTCACAGGGTATAGCAGTGAACACTGAAGCTTTCTTT. The full variable domain, in which reference TRBV28 and TRBJ1-1 provide the parts outside the CDR3, is DVKVTQSSRYLVKRTGEKVFLECVQDMDHENMFWYRQDPGLGLRLIYFSYDVKMKEKGDIPEGYSVSREKKERFSLILESASTNQTSMYLCASSSQGIAVNTEAFFGQGTRLTVV.

The chain employs TRBV6-1 and TRBJ1-5; no clear D. Germline V gene lookup returns CDR1 MNHNS and CDR2 SASEGT. V was shortened by 7 bases and J by 7 bases, with 11 bases between the two germline ends. CDR3 length equals 12 residues. Written as DNA, the CDR3 is TGTGCCAGCACCGACGACTTGCAGCCCCAGCATTTT. Protein sequence: CASTDDLQPQHF.

The gene calls are TRBV19 and TRBJ1-1; no reliable D call. Deletions cut 3 bases from V and 1 base from J, with 6 bases between. CDR1 is LNHDA, CDR2 SQIVND, per germline (reference sequence). The CDR3 contains 13 residues. CDR3 in DNA: TGTGCCAGTAGTATCGGCAGGAACACTGAAGCTTTCTTT. It is translated as CASSIGRNTEAFF.

This sequence joins TRBV6-5 and TRBJ2-7, with no clear D. The germline V gene has CDR1 MNHEY and CDR2 SVGAGI. The V end lost 4 bases, the J end lost 5 bases, and 9 bases lay between the germline ends. There are 12 residues in the CDR3. The DNA of the CDR3 is TGTGCCAGCAGTTCGAGGCAGGACGAGCAGTACTTC. Translating gives CASSSRQDEQYF.

There are a few counts of this clone. V gene TRBV5-1 combines with J gene TRBJ1-2, with 10 bases identical to TRBD1. CDR1 is SGHRS and CDR2 is YFSETQ in the germline V gene. The CDR3 runs to 15 residues. The V and J ends lost 1 base and 4 bases, in that order; junction bases with no gene match: 4. CDR3 in amino acids: CASSLWGDRGYGYTF. In DNA, the CDR3 is TGCGCCAGCAGCTTGTGGGGGGACAGGGGCTATGGCTACACCTTC.

For the CDR3, the DNA is TGTGCCAGCAGCCCCCTTGTGGTCGCCACCGGGGAGCTGTTTTTT. Translating gives CASSPLVVATGELFF. The chain links TRBV9 to TRBJ2-2, with D unclear. CDR3 length: 15 amino acids. CDR1 and CDR2 from the germline V gene are SGDLS and YYNGEE. V was pared by 4 bases and J by 4 bases, with 14 bases between.

This clone showed up just once. The V call is TRBV27, the J call TRBJ1-5, with a possible D match to TRBD1 (6 bases). The CDR3 has 14 residues. CDR1 MNHEY and CDR2 SMNVEV come from the germline V gene (reference sequence). The ends were cut back, 7 bases at V and 4 bases at J, with 14 bases in the middle. The CDR3 is CASNSRGLNQPQHF. DNA for the CDR3: TGTGCCAGCAATAGCAGGGGCTTAAATCAGCCCCAGCATTTT.

The chain links TRBV29-1 to TRBJ2-5; 9 bases match TRBD2. CDR3 size: 14 residues. CDR1 and CDR2 from the germline V gene are SQVTM and ANQGSEA. After removal of 4 bases from V and 4 bases from J, the junction contained 7 bases not matched to a gene. CDR3: CSVVLAGAGETQYF. CDR3 DNA sequence: TGCAGCGTTGTTTTAGCGGGAGCTGGAGAGACCCAGTACTTC.

In its sample, this clone was seen a few times. Here the CDR3 DNA reads TGTGCCAGCAGGCTCGTGGGAAACTCCGCGGATACGCAGTATTTT. Translating gives CASRLVGNSADTQYF. This chain links TRBV6-1 with TRBJ2-3; D is uncertain. The germline V gene has CDR1 MNHNS and CDR2 SASEGT. Trimming removed 6 bases at V and 6 bases at J, with 19 bases between. The CDR3 extends over 15 amino acids.

The CDR3 DNA reads as TGTGCCAGCAGCCCTATGGGTGGCTCTGGAAACACCATATATTTT. This translates into CASSPMGGSGNTIYF. J is TRBJ1-3 and V is TRBV7-9, with D unresolved. CDR3 length: 15 amino acids. Germline CDR1 reads SEHNR; CDR2 reads FQNEAQ (reference sequence). Trimming shortened V by 5 bases and J by 0 bases, and 11 bases separated the two germline ends.

This clone is medium-sized (0.01 to 0.1%). The chain carries TRBV6-6 and TRBJ1-2; 8 bases align to TRBD1. This CDR3 is 15 amino acids long. Germline V gene sequence: CDR1 MNHNY, CDR2 SVGAGI (reference sequence). V dropped 2 bases and J dropped 6; count of bases not matched to a gene: 8. The CDR3 DNA is TGTGCCAGCAGTTACCTAACCGACAGGGGCGATGGCTACACCTTC. It is translated as CASSYLTDRGDGYTF.

The V gene is TRBV9, the J gene TRBJ1-2; D not certain. In germline, CDR1 is SGDLS, CDR2 YYNGEE. The CDR3 has 15 residues. Trimming took 0 bases from V and 0 from J, leaving 9 bases between them. CDR3 residues: CASSVAARANYGYTF. In DNA, the CDR3 is TGTGCCAGCAGCGTAGCGGCGCGGGCTAACTATGGCTACACCTTC.

This clone is large (0.1 to 1%) by share. This chain uses TRBV11-2 with TRBJ2-7, with D possibly TRBD1 on 6 matching bases. Germline values: CDR1 SGHAT, CDR2 FQNNGV. The V and J ends lost 3 bases and 4 bases respectively, with 16 bases between them. The CDR3 runs 15 residues. The CDR3 protein is CASSFLRTQGYEQYF. DNA for the CDR3: TGTGCCAGCAGCTTCTTACGTACGCAGGGGTACGAGCAGTACTTC.

V and J are TRBV7-3 and TRBJ2-1; 8 positions match TRBD2. This CDR3 has 15 residues. The ends lost 5 bases at V and 4 bases at J; junction bases unmatched: 7. Germline lookup yields CDR1 SGHTA and CDR2 FQGTGA. The CDR3 is CASSPTSVRYNEQFF. CDR3 DNA sequence: TGTGCCAGCAGCCCGACTAGCGTTCGTTACAATGAGCAGTTCTTC.

The chain carries TRBV7-6 and TRBJ1-3; 8 nucleotides agree with TRBD1. Trimming cost V 5 bases and J 0 bases; bases outside gene matches: 12. This CDR3 spans 18 amino acids. The germline V gene encodes CDR1 SGHVS and CDR2 FNYEAQ. CDR3: CASSRRGQALLSGNTIYF. The CDR3 DNA reads as TGTGCCAGCAGCAGGAGGGGACAGGCCCTACTCTCTGGAAACACCATATATTTT.

The chain couples TRBV6-1 to TRBJ2-7; 7 bases map to TRBD2. The CDR3 extends over 15 amino acids. With 0 bases clipped from V and 2 bases from J, the junction kept 4 bases outside the gene matches. From germline, CDR1 is MNHNS and CDR2 SASEGT. CDR3 loop: CASSEAGGGTYEQYF. Written as DNA, the CDR3 is TGTGCCAGCAGTGAAGCGGGGGGGGGAACCTACGAGCAGTACTTC.

The chain recombines TRBV7-3 with TRBJ1-1; D is uncertain. V was trimmed by 3 bases and J by 1 base, leaving 9 bases between them. The CDR3 totals 14 residues. Germline assignment: CDR1 SGHTA and CDR2 FQGTGA. This chain's CDR3 is CASSLGGRNTEAFF. The CDR3 nucleotides read TGTGCCAGCAGCTTGGGCGGTAGGAACACTGAAGCTTTCTTT.

This chain joins TRBV18 and TRBJ2-5; 13 nucleotides align to TRBD2. V trimming: 3 bases; J trimming: 4 bases; junction bases outside the gene matches: 8. The CDR3 contains 17 residues. Germline assignment: CDR1 KGHSH and CDR2 LQKENI. The CDR3 bases are TGTGCCAGCTCACCGCTCGGGACTAGCGGGGAAGGAGAGACCCAGTACTTC. As protein: CASSPLGTSGEGETQYF.

Turning to this clone: Other DNA sequences of this sample code for an identical CDR3. The chain uses TRBV19 and TRBJ1-1, with D unclear. The length of the CDR3 is 12 residues. V was clipped by 3 bases and J by 4 bases, with 6 bases between them. Germline CDR1 reads LNHDA; CDR2 reads SQIVND (reference sequence). In DNA form, the CDR3 reads TGTGCCAGTAGTATGGGCGGCACTGAAGCTTTCTTT. Translated, it gives CASSMGGTEAFF.

The gene calls are TRBV19 and TRBJ2-2; D might be TRBD1 (5 bases). The CDR3 totals 15 residues. V dropped 3 bases and J dropped 0 bases, with 8 bases sitting between them. The germline V gene has CDR1 LNHDA and CDR2 SQIVND (reference sequence). The CDR3 coding sequence is TGTGCCAGTAGTATCAGGGAATCGAACACCGGGGAGCTGTTTTTT. This encodes CASSIRESNTGELFF.

The chain carries TRBV5-1 and TRBJ2-1; maybe TRBD2 (6 bases). CDR1 SGHRS and CDR2 YFSETQ come from the germline V gene. The CDR3 is 15 residues long. V was trimmed by 2 bases and J by 0 bases, leaving 9 bases between them. The CDR3 coding sequence is TGCGCCAGCAGCTTCGGGAGAAGCTCCTACAATGAGCAGTTCTTC. The encoded protein is CASSFGRSSYNEQFF.

The chain employs TRBV7-7 and TRBJ2-7; 7 nucleotides line up with TRBD2. Germline V gene sequence: CDR1 SSHAT, CDR2 FNYEAQ (reference sequence). Germline trimming cut 3 bases from V and 4 bases from J; bases unmatched to any gene: 9. The CDR3 has 15 amino acids. CDR3 loop: CASSLAAGSGYEQYF. CDR3 bases: TGTGCCAGCAGCTTGGCAGCGGGGTCTGGATACGAGCAGTACTTC. Using reference TRBV7-7 and TRBJ2-7 for the parts outside the CDR3, the full variable domain is GAGVSQSPRYKVTKRGQDVTLRCDPISSHATLYWYQQALGQGPEFLTYFNYEAQPDKSGLPSDRFSAERPEGSISTLTIQRTEQRDSAMYRCASSLAAGSGYEQYFGPGTRLTVT.